Each of the 9 T cell receptor beta chains below was sequenced from the same sample in a study of tumor and adjacent non-tumor tissue in lung cancer. No cell sorting was done before RNA was extracted from the tissue. Three rounds of nested PCR, following a modified ARM-PCR protocol, produced the TCRbeta library. TCRdb itself ran the multiplex PCR reads through MiXCR, one entry per CDR3 protein. Found here are about 120,000 distinct CDR3 sequences, approximately 84% of them singletons; the top ten hold under 25%. Specimen: lung tumor tissue. The receptors originated from a man in his 70s with non-small cell lung cancer.

This clonotype was counted only a few times. The junction shows a germline mismatch at one end, possibly a read error. The rearrangement uses TRBV11-1 and TRBJ2-7; 9 bases map to TRBD1. The germline V gene has CDR1 SGHAT and CDR2 FQDESV (reference sequence). The CDR3 totals 14 residues. CDR3 amino acids: CVSSTWDRAYEQYF. The CDR3 DNA is TGTGTCAGCAGCACCTGGGACAGGGCCTATGAGCAGTACTTC.

This clonotype was picked up a small number of times. A read error may produce the germline difference seen at one junction end. This chain uses TRBV6-2 or TRBV6-3 with TRBJ1-1; the D gene is possibly TRBD1 (6 bases). Germline CDR1 reads MNHEY; CDR2 reads SVGEGT. This CDR3 region has 16 residues. The CDR3, as DNA: TGTGCCAGTAGTTCGGCGACAGGCATAAGGGGAGCTGAAGCTTTCTTT. It yields the protein CASSSATGIRGAEAFF.

On this clonotype itself: One end of the junction does not line up with germline, which may come from a read error. The CDR3 sequence is CANSYVWGTYEQYF. CDR3 DNA sequence: TGTGCCAACAGTTACGTGTGGGGAACCTACGAGCAGTACTTC. This chain joins TRBV6-5 and TRBJ2-7; D unresolved. From germline, CDR1 is MNHEY and CDR2 SVGAGI. The CDR3 sequence is 14 residues long.

Regarding this clonotype: A much larger clone lies one base from this, so it may be a read error. This chain uses TRBV28 with TRBJ2-3; D gene ambiguous. Germline CDR1 is MDHEN and CDR2 is SYDVKM. This CDR3 comprises 14 residues. The V end was cut by 5 bases, the J end by 0 bases, with 9 bases between. CDR3 amino acids: CASSPPVSTDTQYF. The CDR3, as DNA: TGTGCCAGCAGTCCACCCGTCAGCACAGATACGCAGTATTTT.

This clonotype was detected only once. Relative to the germline gene, one junction end is altered; a read error may explain this. The CDR3 coding sequence is TGTGCCACCAGCCTTCAAGGGAGTGGGGATCAGCCCCAGCATTTT. This encodes CATSLQGSGDQPQHF. The gene calls are TRBV4-2 and TRBJ1-5, with D unclear. Germline V gene sequence: CDR1 LGHNA, CDR2 YNFKEQ. This CDR3 contains 15 residues.

Comment on this clonotype: An end of the junction does not agree with germline; a read error may underlie this. CDR3 sequence: CAVGRILAGSYERYF. CDR3 DNA: TGTGCCGTCGGAAGGATTCTAGCAGGTTCTTACGAGCGGTACTTC. This chain links TRBV6-5 with TRBJ2-7; tentatively, D is TRBD2 (5 bases). The CDR3 runs to 15 residues. From germline, CDR1 is MNHEY and CDR2 SVGAGI.

The chain carries TRBV28 and TRBJ2-7; D might be TRBD1 (6 bases). V lost 10 bases, J lost 6 bases, and 25 bases lay in between. CDR3 length equals 15 residues. CDR1 MDHEN and CDR2 SYDVKM come from the germline V gene. CDR3 bases: TGTGCCAACACTTCCCGGCGGGCCAGGGGTTGCGAGCAGTACTTC. This gives the protein CANTSRRARGCEQYF.

In regard to this clonotype: The conserved phenylalanine or tryptophan is not found at the CDR3 terminus, so this likely reflects a read error. The CDR3 coding sequence is TGCAGCTTACTCCCATATGTGACAGGGGGGGACACAGGTATGCAGTATTTG. Protein sequence: CSLLPYVTGGDTGMQYL. V is TRBV29-1 and J is TRBJ2-3; 9 bases align to TRBD1. The CDR3 runs to 17 residues. V was pared by 8 bases and J by 11 bases, with 26 bases of the junction left unmatched. The germline V gene encodes CDR1 SQVTM and CDR2 ANQGSEA.

Worth noting for this clonotype: Because it lacks the conserved phenylalanine or tryptophan at the end, this CDR3 is likely a read error. The chain has TRBV7-6 and TRBJ2-3; unclear D gene. The germline V gene has CDR1 SGHVS and CDR2 FNYEAQ. V lost 5 bases, J lost 3 bases, and 6 bases lay in between. This CDR3 is 12 amino acids long. Here the CDR3 DNA reads TGTGCCAGCAGCCTTAGGACAGATACGCAGTATTAT. Residues: CASSLRTDTQYY.